This TCR beta chain was captured by sequencing in a study of blood T cell repertoires in COVID-19. Trimming shortened V by 0 bases and J by 5 bases, and 13 bases separated the two germline ends. This CDR3 region has 15 residues. The germline CDR1 and CDR2 sequences are MGHDK and SYGVNS. TCRdb's table, derived via immunoSEQ multiplex PCR, lists solely in-frame clones and lacks some. The repertoire holds 200,000 to 300,000 clones, with 85% to 90% as singletons. The sample holds one count of this clone. Source material: peripheral blood. This rearrangement joins TRBV25-1 to TRBJ1-2, with D possibly being TRBD1 (5 bases). The TCR comes from a woman aged 40 to 50 with acute or convalescent COVID-19. The CDR3 protein is CASSEYFDSTYGYTF. Written as DNA, the CDR3 is TGTGCCAGCAGTGAATACTTCGACAGTACTTATGGCTACACCTTC.